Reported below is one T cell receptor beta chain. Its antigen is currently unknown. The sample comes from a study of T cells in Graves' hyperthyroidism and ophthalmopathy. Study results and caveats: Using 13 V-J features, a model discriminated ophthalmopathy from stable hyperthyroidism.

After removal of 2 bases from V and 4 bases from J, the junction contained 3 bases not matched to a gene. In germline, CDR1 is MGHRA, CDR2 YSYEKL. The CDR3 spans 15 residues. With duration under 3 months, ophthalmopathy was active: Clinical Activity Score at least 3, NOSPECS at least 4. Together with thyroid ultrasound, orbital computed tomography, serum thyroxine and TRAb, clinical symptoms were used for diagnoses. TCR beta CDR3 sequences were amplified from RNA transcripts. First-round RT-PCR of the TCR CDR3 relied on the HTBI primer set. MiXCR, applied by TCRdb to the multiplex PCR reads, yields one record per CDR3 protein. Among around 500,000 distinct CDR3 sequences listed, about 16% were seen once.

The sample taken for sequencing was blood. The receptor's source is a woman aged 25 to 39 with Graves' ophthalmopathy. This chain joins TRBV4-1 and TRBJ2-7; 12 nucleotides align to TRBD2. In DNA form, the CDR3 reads TGCGCCAGCAGCCAACCGACTAGCGGGAGTTACGAGCAGTACTTC. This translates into CASSQPTSGSYEQYF.